This T cell receptor (beta chain) was sequenced for a study of blood T cell repertoires in COVID-19. Looking at the study overall: The United States, Italy and Spain were the sources of the acute and convalescent COVID-19 samples. T cells, B-cell-depleted T cells, or PBMCs supplied cDNA or gDNA.

This CDR3 is built from 15 residues. Trimming left V 2 bases short and J 2 bases short, with 15 bases between. Germline-derived CDR1 and CDR2 are SQVTM and ANQGSEA. Only in-frame clones appear in the TCRdb table, and some are missing; sequencing was by immunoSEQ multiplex PCR. The repertoire includes about 360,000 clones, approximately 86% of them detected once, and under 3% sits in the top ten. This clone is a singleton in its sample. The origin of this receptor is a human donor in a cohort sampled during active COVID-19. V usage is TRBV29-1 and J usage is TRBJ1-2; maybe TRBD1 (5 bases). Sequenced sample: peripheral blood. The CDR3 coding sequence is TGCAGCGTTGAACCCAAGTTAGGGGTAAACTATGGCTACACCTTC. Its protein is CSVEPKLGVNYGYTF. Complete variable domain (other parts from reference TRBV29-1 and TRBJ1-2): SAVISQKPSRDICQRGTSLTIQCQVDSQVTMMFWYRQQPGQSLTLIATANQGSEATYESGFVIDKFPISRPNLTFSTLTVSNMSPEDSSIYLCSVEPKLGVNYGYTFGSGTRLTVV.